This entry describes one T cell receptor (beta chain). Its specificity is not known. Sequencing was performed with immunoSEQ multiplex PCR; in TCRdb, only in-frame clones are kept and a portion is missing. The data hold around 18,000 clones, with around 75% observed a single time. This entry is derived from a study of PD-1 blockade in classical Hodgkin lymphoma. The wider study: Patients were administered nivolumab (3 mg/kg intravenously) every 2 weeks.

General observations from the study: Diversity similar to that of newly diagnosed patients was seen at baseline in complete responders. Newly diagnosed patients were said to have less baseline TCR diversity than healthy donors did. When nivolumab was started under 1 year after ASCT, patients were excluded.

This sample's time point: cycle 4 day 1 (C4D1), after more than five weeks of nivolumab. All trial patients relapsed after autologous stem cell transplantation. It was by magnetic negative selection that CD4+ T cells were purified from thawed PBMCs. Unmatched junction bases numbered 11, after V lost 4 bases and J lost 6 bases. The germline V gene encodes CDR1 LNHDA and CDR2 SQIVND (reference sequence). The CDR3 is 15 amino acids. Source: CD4+ T cells from blood, taken before the fourth cycle of nivolumab. This rearrangement joins TRBV19 to TRBJ1-1, with 7 bases matching TRBD1. The clonotype comes from a human donor with classical Hodgkin lymphoma. In DNA, the CDR3 is TGTGCCAGTAGTAGCCCCGGGACAGCCCAACCTGAAGCTTTCTTT. Translated: CASSSPGTAQPEAFF. The entire variable domain, with the rest obtained from reference TRBV19 and TRBJ1-1, is as follows: DGGITQSPKYLFRKEGQNVTLSCEQNLNHDAMYWYRQDPGQGLRLIYYSQIVNDFQKGDIAEGYSVSREKKESFPLTVTSAQKNPTAFYLCASSSPGTAQPEAFFGQGTRLTVV.